The present entry profiles one TCR beta chain with its context. The data derive from a study of technical replicates of blood from a few donors. Looked up from germline, CDR1 is MGHRA and CDR2 is YSYEKL. The CDR3 spans 16 residues. The trim removed 0 bases at V and 5 bases at J, leaving 9 bases unmatched. Assay: immunoSEQ multiplex PCR; the TCRdb copy retains only in-frame clones and omits some. The table records about 94,000 clones, 90% to 97% of them present only once. This clonotype was sampled from a human donor in good health. The sample taken for sequencing was T cells isolated from PBMCs. The V gene is TRBV4-1, the J gene TRBJ2-5, with 7 nucleotides matching TRBD2. This CDR3 is CASSQDPAGVRETQYF. The CDR3, as DNA: TGCGCCAGCAGCCAAGATCCCGCGGGAGTGAGGGAGACCCAGTACTTC.